This T cell receptor (beta chain) was documented in a study of cytomegalovirus exposure and HLA in healthy donors. This clone was observed once. What it binds is unknown. Study-level findings and limits: HLA-A and HLA-B allele assignments for most subjects were reportedly predicted accurately using TCR beta sequences. The classifier, whose performance was assessed in both the original and validation cohorts, reportedly diagnosed cytomegalovirus status with high specificity and sensitivity.

Researchers ran the PCR with 60 Vbeta and 13 Jbeta primers. Using immunoSEQ multiplex PCR, the repertoire was profiled, and TCRdb retains in-frame clones only, with some absent. Of 120,000 to 150,000 clones listed, 60% to 80% are singletons. Germline V gives CDR1 MDHEN, CDR2 SYDVKM. The CDR3 totals 17 residues. Trimming took 2 bases from V and 4 from J; bases not matched to a gene: 7. The receptor comes from a woman aged 40 to 50 in good health and CMV-seropositive. Material for sequencing was PBMCs. The rearrangement joins TRBV28 to TRBJ2-1; 11 nucleotides match TRBD2. CDR3 protein: CASSLGLAGGQYNEQFF. CDR3 sequence (DNA): TGTGCCAGCAGTTTAGGGCTAGCGGGGGGCCAATACAATGAGCAGTTCTTC.